Included here is one TCR beta chain sequence, with context. The source of the sample is a study of blood T cell repertoires in COVID-19. Study at large: T cells, B-cell-depleted T cells, or PBMCs provided the cDNA or gDNA that served as material.

The CDR3 is 18 residues long. The germline CDR1 and CDR2 sequences are MNHEY and SVGEGT. Unmatched junction bases numbered 13, after V lost 0 bases and J lost 7 bases. The repertoire was sequenced with immunoSEQ multiplex PCR; TCRdb's copy has only in-frame clones and lacks some. The sample consists of tens of thousands of clones, about 88% of them appearing once. This TCR came from a man between 50 and 59 years old with active COVID-19. Source material: peripheral blood. V and J are TRBV6-2 or TRBV6-3 and TRBJ2-1, with TRBD2 matching over 9 bases. CDR3 residues: CASSYSVRRGGAQNEQFF. The CDR3 nucleotides are TGTGCCAGCAGTTACTCAGTCAGACGCGGGGGGGCCCAAAATGAGCAGTTCTTC.